This T cell receptor (beta chain) was profiled in a study of blood T cell repertoires in COVID-19. Study-level background: Samples representing acute and convalescent COVID-19 were sourced from the United States, Italy and Spain. PBMCs, B-cell-depleted T cells, or T cells provided the cDNA or gDNA that made up the material.

This CDR3 spans 16 amino acids. Germline CDR1 reads LNHDA; CDR2 reads SQIVND (reference sequence). V dropped 4 bases and J dropped 1; count of bases not matched to a gene: 8. Profiled with immunoSEQ multiplex PCR; TCRdb holds only in-frame clones, not every one. The sample records fewer than 300,000 clones, around 82% being singletons. The source of this sequence is a person aged 70 to 80 with COVID-19, enrolled during active disease. The V gene is TRBV19, the J gene TRBJ2-5; 8 bases map to TRBD2. The sequenced sample consisted of peripheral blood. CDR3 in amino acids: CASSTGLAASQETQYF. Written as DNA, the CDR3 is TGTGCCAGTAGTACCGGACTAGCCGCAAGCCAAGAGACCCAGTACTTC.